This T cell receptor (beta chain) is drawn from a study of blood T cells in healthy people across ages. The study, taken as a whole, reports: The authors considered diversity estimates from one million T cells to be underestimates.

This clonotype occurred a few times. Its antigen remains unknown. The authors ran a second PCR of 7 to 11 cycles using a sample-barcoded 5' primer and a J-beta primer mix. TCRdb used MiXCR to reprocess the 5' RACE reads, holding one entry per CDR3 protein. There are around 1.5 million distinct CDR3 sequences in the sample; 34% occur only once, and approximately 10% lies in the top ten. The germline V gene has CDR1 SQVTM and CDR2 ANQGSEA. This CDR3 is 10 amino acids long. Trimming removed 2 bases at V and 11 bases at J, with 9 bases between. What was sequenced was blood. The sequence was obtained from a woman aged 30 to 39 in good health. The chain carries TRBV29-1 and TRBJ1-1; D is possibly TRBD1 (5 bases). The chain's CDR3 is CSVERGPAFF. Written as DNA, the CDR3 is TGCAGCGTTGAAAGGGGTCCCGCTTTCTTT.